A selection of T cell receptor beta chains follows, all from one sample in a study of T cells in narcolepsy. The assay was immunoSEQ multiplex PCR, and TCRdb's table has in-frame clones only and misses some. Of 25,000 to 40,000 clones in the sample, approximately 87% were seen once. Material for sequencing was CD45RA- memory CD4+ T cells from PBMCs. All receptors come from a human donor with narcolepsy. Both conserved end residues are part of each CDR3. The order of the fields is V gene, D gene, J gene, clone size, CDR3 protein, CDR3 DNA. D genes are given only for firm matches. The size entry is marked missing in some rows and otherwise reads once, few, many or a size class.

>TRBV6-1|NA|TRBJ2-1|few
CASSAPLASNEQFF
TGTGCCAGCAGTGCTCCACTAGCTTCCAATGAGCAGTTCTTC
>TRBV5-1|NA|TRBJ2-7|NA
CASSLAPASREQYF
TGCGCCAGCAGCTTGGCCCCAGCTTCTCGTGAGCAGTACTTC
>TRBV4-1|NA|TRBJ1-2|NA
CASSQVTQINYGYTF
TGCGCCAGCAGCCAAGTCACTCAGATTAACTATGGCTACACCTTC
>TRBV28|TRBD2|TRBJ2-1|NA
CASSFQRGGRYNEQFF
TGTGCCAGCAGTTTTCAGCGGGGGGGCCGCTACAATGAGCAGTTCTTC
>TRBV4-2|NA|TRBJ1-2|NA
CASSQGQQAERIGYTF
TGTGCCAGCAGCCAAGGCCAACAGGCCGAACGTATCGGCTACACCTTC
>TRBV5-1|TRBD2|TRBJ2-2|NA
CASSFVFSGGANTGELFF
TGCGCCAGCAGCTTCGTTTTTAGCGGGGGGGCGAACACCGGGGAGCTGTTTTTT
>TRBV18|NA|TRBJ1-2|NA
CASSPSGISYGYTF
TGTGCCAGCTCACCATCCGGAATCAGCTATGGCTACACCTTC
>TRBV28|NA|TRBJ1-1|NA
CASSGVAGTEAFF
TGTGCCAGCAGTGGGGTCGCCGGCACTGAAGCTTTCTTT
>TRBV2|NA|TRBJ2-7|NA
CASSLAPGQTYEQYF
TGTGCCAGCAGCCTAGCGCCGGGACAGACTTACGAGCAGTACTTC
>TRBV19|NA|TRBJ1-3|NA
CASATGPGNTIYF
TGTGCCAGTGCCACAGGTCCTGGAAACACCATATATTTT
>TRBV29-1|NA|TRBJ2-7|NA
CSVILNQSYEQYF
TGCAGCGTTATTTTAAATCAATCCTACGAGCAGTACTTC
>TRBV28|NA|TRBJ2-7|NA
CASSLLTASYEQYF
TGTGCCAGCAGTTTATTAACAGCCTCCTACGAGCAGTACTTC
>TRBV5-4|NA|TRBJ2-7|NA
CASSFESYEQYF
TGTGCCAGCAGCTTCGAATCCTACGAGCAGTACTTC
>TRBV7-9|NA|TRBJ2-1|NA
CASSHPADRFNEQFF
TGTGCCAGCAGTCATCCGGCGGACAGATTCAATGAGCAGTTCTTC
>TRBV27|NA|TRBJ2-5|NA
CASSSNRGPFGRAAQETQYF
TGTGCCAGCAGTTCCAACAGGGGGCCTTTCGGGAGGGCCGCCCAAGAGACCCAGTACTTC
>TRBV19|NA|TRBJ1-2|NA
CASSISEAGGGGYTF
TGTGCCAGTAGTATTTCTGAGGCGGGGGGCGGTGGCTACACCTTC
>TRBV18|TRBD1|TRBJ1-6|few
CASSLYTTSGTGGLSYNSPLHF
TGTGCCAGCTCACTGTATACAACTTCCGGGACAGGAGGCCTCTCCTATAATTCACCCCTCCACTTT
>TRBV10-3|TRBD2|TRBJ2-3|NA
CAISDPSAGGGTDTQYF
TGTGCCATCAGTGACCCAAGTGCGGGAGGGGGCACAGATACGCAGTATTTT
>TRBV7-9|NA|TRBJ1-5|NA
CASSLGGGNQPQHF
TGTGCCAGCAGCTTAGGAGGAGGCAATCAGCCCCAGCATTTT
>TRBV5-6|TRBD1|TRBJ1-4|NA
CASSLGLGGFEKLFF
TGTGCCAGCAGCTTGGGGTTAGGGGGCTTCGAAAAACTGTTTTTT
>TRBV28|NA|TRBJ1-2|NA
CASRPTGVNGYTF
TGTGCCAGCAGGCCGACAGGAGTTAATGGCTACACCTTC